Below are 18 T cell receptor beta chains sequenced from a single sample in a study of identical twins. One entry per CDR3 protein, called by TCRdb with MiXCR from the 5' RACE reads. The data show roughly 470,000 distinct CDR3 sequences, with roughly an eighth seen just once and approximately 0.9% held by the top ten. These data were likewise used in another study, on yellow fever vaccine responses in identical twins.

Material for sequencing was CD4+ T cells sorted from blood. These receptors were obtained from a woman aged 18 to 35 in good health.

The chain uses TRBV10-3 and TRBJ2-6; 8 nucleotides agree with TRBD1. Unmatched junction bases numbered 7, after V lost 4 bases and J lost 2 bases. Germline V gene data show CDR1 as ENHRY and CDR2 as SYGVKD. The CDR3 totals 17 residues. CDR3 nucleotides: TGTGCCATCAGTGGGGCAGGGGGCGGTACTGGGGCCAACGTCCTGACTTTC. It is translated as CAISGAGGGTGANVLTF.

CDR3 in DNA: TGTGCCAGCAGCTCCGGAAATATGGGACTGGTAGAGACCCAGTACTTC. Encoded protein: CASSSGNMGLVETQYF. The chain recombines TRBV7-2 with TRBJ2-5, with D tentatively TRBD2 (6 bases). V was trimmed by 4 bases and J by 4 bases, leaving 19 bases between them. Germline V CDR1 and CDR2: SGHTA, FQGNSA. This CDR3 has 16 amino acids.

This chain uses TRBV30 with TRBJ2-1; TRBD1 matches at 11 bases. Germline CDR1 GTSNPN, CDR2 SVGIG (reference sequence). This CDR3 is built from 14 residues. J lost 3 bases, V lost 5 bases, and 3 bases had no gene match. DNA of the CDR3: TGTGCCTGGGGCGGGACAGGGGGCTACAATGAGCAGTTCTTC. Residues: CAWGGTGGYNEQFF. Variable domain in full (rest from reference TRBV30 and TRBJ2-1): SQTIHQWPATLVQPVGSPLSLECTVEGTSNPNLYWYRQAAGRGLQLLFYSVGIGQISSEVPQNLSASRPQDRQFILSSKKLLLSDSGFYLCAWGGTGGYNEQFFGPGTRLTVL.

In this sample, this clonotype turned up a few times. The chain uses TRBV20-1 and TRBJ1-4, with TRBD1 matching 7 bases. Germline V gene data show CDR1 as DFQATT and CDR2 as SNEGSKA (reference sequence). V gave up 1 base and J gave up 8 bases; unmatched junction bases: 7. The CDR3 is 14 amino acids. The CDR3 loop reads CSARAVGGWEKLFF. The DNA of the CDR3 is TGCAGTGCTAGAGCTGTAGGGGGCTGGGAAAAACTGTTTTTT.

This clonotype was observed a handful of times. This sequence joins TRBV29-1 and TRBJ2-7, with D perhaps matching TRBD1 (5 bases). The V end was cut by 5 bases, the J end by 2 bases, with 10 bases between. The length of the CDR3 is 12 residues. Germline loops: CDR1 SQVTM, CDR2 ANQGSEA. CDR3 DNA: TGCAGCGTTTTAGGACAACCCTACGAGCAGTACTTC. This codes for CSVLGQPYEQYF.

This sequence joins TRBV3-1 and TRBJ2-7, with a tentative D call TRBD2 (7 bases). Trimming cost V 8 bases and J 5 bases, with 31 bases left between them. Germline CDR1 LGHDT, CDR2 YNNKEL (reference sequence). The CDR3 is 18 residues long. The CDR3 loop is CASCFWMQPGGAPHEQYF. The CDR3 DNA sequence: TGTGCCAGCTGTTTTTGGATGCAGCCGGGGGGCGCCCCGCACGAGCAGTACTTC.

This clonotype showed up just once. This CDR3 reads CSARNPDSGANVLTF. CDR3 sequence (DNA): TGCAGTGCTAGGAATCCGGACTCTGGGGCCAACGTCCTGACTTTC. The rearrangement joins TRBV20-1 to TRBJ2-6; the D is unclear. Germline-derived CDR1 and CDR2 are DFQATT and SNEGSKA (reference sequence). This CDR3 is built from 15 residues. Trimming stripped 3 bases from V and 0 bases from J, with 9 bases between.

The genes are TRBV21-1 and TRBJ2-3; the DNA was not used to check the table's D call, TRBD1. TRBV21-1 is tagged as a pseudogene. The CDR3 is 16 amino acids. CDR3 DNA: TGTGCCAGCAGCCGTCCGGGACACCGTAGCACAGATACGCAGTATTTT. It encodes CASSRPGHRSTDTQYF.

This chain joins TRBV6-2 or TRBV6-3 and TRBJ2-1, with TRBD1 identical over 7 bases. The CDR3 is made up of 17 amino acids. Per germline, CDR1 MNHEY and CDR2 SVGEGT. With V trimmed by 4 bases and J by 5 bases, 14 bases remained unmatched. CDR3 DNA sequence: TGTGCCAGCAGTTCAACCCGCCGGGACAGAAGGAACAATGAGCAGTTCTTC. Translation: CASSSTRRDRRNNEQFF.

The J gene is TRBJ2-7, the V gene TRBV27, with 8 bases that match TRBD2. This CDR3 spans 14 amino acids. V dropped 4 bases and J dropped 4; count of bases not matched to a gene: 6. Germline CDR1 MNHEY, CDR2 SMNVEV (reference sequence). CDR3 amino acids: CASSYSGILYEQYF. DNA for the CDR3: TGTGCCAGCAGTTATAGCGGGATCCTTTACGAGCAGTACTTC.

A few counts support this clonotype. The chain employs TRBV19 and TRBJ2-5; D possibly corresponds to TRBD1 (6 bases). Per the germline V gene, CDR1 is LNHDA and CDR2 is SQIVND (reference sequence). The CDR3 has 15 amino acids. Trimming shortened V by 4 bases and J by 4 bases, and 16 bases separated the two germline ends. The CDR3 region is CASSTSHTGRETQYF. The CDR3 DNA reads as TGTGCCAGTAGTACCTCCCACACAGGGCGAGAGACCCAGTACTTC.

This clonotype showed up many times. V usage is TRBV20-1 and J usage is TRBJ1-6; 11 bases are a match to TRBD1. The CDR3 extends over 15 amino acids. Trimming at V came to 5 bases and at J to 8 bases, leaving 8 bases not matched to a gene. The germline gives CDR1 DFQATT, CDR2 SNEGSKA (reference sequence). CDR3 in DNA: TGCAGTGCTCCAAGGGGGACAGGGGGGCATTCACCCCTCCACTTT. Encoded protein: CSAPRGTGGHSPLHF.

On this clonotype itself: Mismatch with germline at one junction end may stem from a read error. This sequence joins TRBV20-1 and TRBJ2-1; D may correspond to TRBD1 or TRBD2 (5 bases each). Germline CDR1 reads DFQATT; CDR2 reads SNEGSKA (reference sequence). The CDR3 sequence is 17 residues long. The CDR3 is CCARAQRGNSAYNEQFF. In nucleotides, the CDR3 is TGCTGTGCTAGAGCCCAGAGGGGCAATAGCGCCTACAATGAGCAGTTCTTC.

Ten or more counts support this clonotype. J is TRBJ1-4 and V is TRBV5-1; D not resolved. The CDR3 covers 13 residues. Germline assignment: CDR1 SGHRS and CDR2 YFSETQ. V lost 0 bases and J 5 bases, leaving 5 bases between the germline ends. The CDR3 bases are TGCGCCAGCAGCTTGGCACAGAATGAAAAACTGTTTTTT. This codes for CASSLAQNEKLFF.

This clonotype was recorded a few times. The gene calls are TRBV10-1 and TRBJ2-1; 8 bases agree with TRBD2. With 2 bases clipped from V and 9 bases from J, the junction kept 12 bases outside the gene matches. The CDR3 is 16 residues long. Germline CDR1 is WNHNN and CDR2 is SYGVQD (reference sequence). The CDR3 region is CASSEVYGREVPEQFF. CDR3 in DNA: TGCGCCAGCAGTGAGGTTTATGGGCGGGAGGTCCCTGAGCAGTTCTTC.

V gene TRBV12-3 or TRBV12-4 combines with J gene TRBJ2-3; possibly TRBD1 for D (6 bases). Trimming stripped 7 bases from V and 0 bases from J, with 14 bases between. The CDR3 loop spans 15 amino acids. The CDR3 DNA is TGTGCCAGCACGATTAGGGGGTCTAGCACAGATACGCAGTATTTT. Translating it yields CASTIRGSSTDTQYF.

The gene calls are TRBV20-1 and TRBJ2-5; TRBD1 matches at 8 bases. Trimming took 2 bases from V and 4 from J; bases not matched to a gene: 3. Germline CDR1 reads DFQATT; CDR2 reads SNEGSKA (reference sequence). The CDR3 is made up of 13 amino acids. CDR3 in amino acids: CSARTGGVETQYF. The CDR3, as DNA: TGCAGTGCTAGAACAGGGGGAGTAGAGACCCAGTACTTC.

J is TRBJ1-1 and V is TRBV14; 8 bases are shared with TRBD1. Germline values: CDR1 SGHDN, CDR2 FVKESK. The CDR3 spans 14 residues. The trim removed 5 bases at V and 6 bases at J, leaving 8 bases unmatched. The CDR3 loop reads CASSSGQGIAEAFF. CDR3 nucleotides: TGTGCCAGCAGCTCCGGACAGGGTATAGCTGAAGCTTTCTTT.